This T cell receptor (beta chain) derives from a study of PD-1 blockade in classical Hodgkin lymphoma. CDR3 size: 16 residues. V shed 5 bases and J shed 1 base, with 16 bases lying between them. CDR1 and CDR2 (germline): SGHAT, FQDESV (reference sequence). Study results and caveats: When set against healthy donors, newly diagnosed patients were reported to show lower baseline TCR diversity. Repertoire difference causes, possibly disease activity or prior therapy, remain undefined.

Patients all relapsed after autologous stem cell transplantation, and there was variation in brentuximab vedotin exposure. Clones were sequenced by immunoSEQ multiplex PCR, and TCRdb holds only the in-frame ones, with some missing. This sample has approximately 99,000 clones, with about four fifths found just once. Comment on this clone: The antigen remains undetermined.

The chain combines TRBV11-1 with TRBJ2-3, with D possibly TRBD2 on 5 matching bases. This sequence was found in a human donor with classical Hodgkin lymphoma. Here the sequenced sample was peripheral blood mononuclear cells (PBMCs), taken before the second cycle of nivolumab. The CDR3, as DNA: TGTGCCAGCAGCCCCCGTGGACTTCCCGGCACAGATACGCAGTATTTT. Protein product: CASSPRGLPGTDTQYF. The full variable domain, rest sourced from reference TRBV11-1 and TRBJ2-3, is EAEVAQSPRYKITEKSQAVAFWCDPISGHATLYWYRQILGQGPELLVQFQDESVVDDSQLPKDRFSAERLKGVDSTLKIQPAELGDSAMYLCASSPRGLPGTDTQYFGPGTRLTVL.